The present T cell receptor beta chain was sequenced within a study of regulatory T cells in long-lasting Graves disease. Arm-PCR of CDR3 regions and iRepertoire HTBI primers were the basis on which TCR beta libraries were built. TCRdb processed the multiplex PCR reads anew with MiXCR; each CDR3 protein has one entry. Seen here are 310,000 or so distinct CDR3 sequences, around 19% observed once, and the top ten hold 25% to 35%. Overall study findings and caveats: Among samples with persistent disease, TRBV28, TRBJ1-2 and TRBJ2-5 were favored. Graves' patients with persistent disease showed TCR diversity lower than patients newly diagnosed.

Time point meaning: persistent/refractory GD, antithyroid drugs over 5 years with positive TRAb. The TCR library was made from RNA that had been extracted from PBMCs in TRIzol. In each case, Graves' disease was diagnosed per American Thyroid Association guidelines. Patients were enrolled at an endocrinology department in Xi'an, China. Germline V gene lookup returns CDR1 SGHDT and CDR2 YYEEEE. This CDR3 is 14 amino acids long. As for this clonotype: The antigen is not known. At one of its ends the junction is not consistent with the germline gene, which may arise from a read error.

The starting material was peripheral blood mononuclear cells (PBMCs), obtained when the disease was refractory, from a patient treated with antithyroid drugs. The V gene is TRBV5-6, the J gene TRBJ1-2, with 9 nucleotides matching TRBD1. The TCR originated in a female donor with Graves disease. CDR3 sequence: CASTRGQGWKGCTF. The CDR3 DNA reads TGTGCCAGCACCCGAGGACAGGGGTGGAAAGGCTGCACCTTC.